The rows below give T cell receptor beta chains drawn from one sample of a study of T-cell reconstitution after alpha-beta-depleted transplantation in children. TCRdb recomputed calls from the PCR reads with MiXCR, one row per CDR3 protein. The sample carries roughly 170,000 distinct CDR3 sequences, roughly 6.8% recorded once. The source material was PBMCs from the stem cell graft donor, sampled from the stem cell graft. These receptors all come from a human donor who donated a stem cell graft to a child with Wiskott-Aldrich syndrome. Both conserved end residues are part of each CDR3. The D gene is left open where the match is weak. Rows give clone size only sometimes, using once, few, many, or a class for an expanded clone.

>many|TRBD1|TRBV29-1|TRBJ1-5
CSVGTGDQPQHF
TGCAGCGTTGGGACAGGGGATCAGCCCCAGCATTTT
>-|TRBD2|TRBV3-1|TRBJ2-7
CASSQDRLAGLYEQYF
TGTGCCAGCAGCCAAGACCGACTAGCGGGACTCTACGAGCAGTACTTC
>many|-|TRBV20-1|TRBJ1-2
CSASTMDRETGYTF
TGCAGTGCTAGCACCATGGACAGAGAGACGGGCTACACCTTC
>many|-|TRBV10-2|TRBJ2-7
CASRLSGDYEQYF
TGCGCCAGCAGACTTAGCGGCGACTACGAGCAGTACTTC
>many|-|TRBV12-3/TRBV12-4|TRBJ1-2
CASSLLANYGYTF
TGTGCCAGCAGTTTATTAGCTAACTATGGCTACACCTTC
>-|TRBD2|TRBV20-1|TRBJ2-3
CSASGAERGNTDTQYF
TGCAGTGCTAGTGGGGCCGAGCGGGGGAACACAGATACGCAGTATTTT
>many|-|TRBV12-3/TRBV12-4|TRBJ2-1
CASSFGPGGSYNEQFF
TGTGCCAGCAGTTTTGGCCCCGGGGGTTCCTACAATGAGCAGTTCTTC
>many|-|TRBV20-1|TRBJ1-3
CSANSGSGNTIYF
TGCAGTGCCAATTCCGGGTCTGGAAACACCATATATTTT
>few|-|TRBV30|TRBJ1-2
CAWKDSYGYTF
TGTGCCTGGAAGGACAGCTATGGCTACACCTTC
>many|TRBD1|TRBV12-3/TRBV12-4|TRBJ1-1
CASDRGVGGASTEAFF
TGTGCCTCCGACAGGGGCGTCGGGGGGGCGAGCACTGAAGCTTTCTTT
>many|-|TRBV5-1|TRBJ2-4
CASSLDGFRGKNIQYF
TGCGCCAGCAGCTTGGACGGATTTAGGGGGAAAAACATTCAGTACTTC
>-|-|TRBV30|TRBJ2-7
CAWSVALREQYF
TGTGCCTGGAGTGTAGCGCTCCGCGAGCAGTACTTC
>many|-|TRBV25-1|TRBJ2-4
CASSWTATNIQYF
TGTGCCAGCAGTTGGACAGCAACAAACATTCAGTACTTC
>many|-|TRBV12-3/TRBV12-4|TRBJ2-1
CASSLARVRNEQFF
TGTGCCAGCAGTTTAGCAAGGGTTCGGAATGAGCAGTTCTTC
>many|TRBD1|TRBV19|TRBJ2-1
CASRKQGPSYNEQFF
TGTGCCAGTAGAAAACAGGGGCCCTCCTACAATGAGCAGTTCTTC
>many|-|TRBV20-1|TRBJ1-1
CSASPVNTEAFF
TGCAGTGCTAGCCCGGTGAACACTGAAGCTTTCTTT
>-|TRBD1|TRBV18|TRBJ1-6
CASSTGANSPLHF
TGTGCCAGCTCAACAGGGGCTAATTCACCCCTCCACTTT